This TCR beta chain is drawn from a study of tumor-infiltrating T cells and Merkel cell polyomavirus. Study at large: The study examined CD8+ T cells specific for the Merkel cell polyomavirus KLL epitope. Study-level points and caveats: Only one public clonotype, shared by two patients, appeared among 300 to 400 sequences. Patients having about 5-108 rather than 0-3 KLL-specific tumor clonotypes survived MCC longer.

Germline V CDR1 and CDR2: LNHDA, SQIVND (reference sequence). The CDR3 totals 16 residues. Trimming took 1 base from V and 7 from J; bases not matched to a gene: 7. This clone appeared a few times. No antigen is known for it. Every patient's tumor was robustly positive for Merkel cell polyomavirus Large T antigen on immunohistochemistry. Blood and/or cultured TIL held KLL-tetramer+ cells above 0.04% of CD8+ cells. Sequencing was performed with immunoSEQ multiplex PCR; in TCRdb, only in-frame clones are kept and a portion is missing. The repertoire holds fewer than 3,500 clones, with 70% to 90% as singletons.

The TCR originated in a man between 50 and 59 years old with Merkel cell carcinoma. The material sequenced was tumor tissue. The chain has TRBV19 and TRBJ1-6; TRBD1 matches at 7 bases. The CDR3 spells CASSIARQGLNSPLHF. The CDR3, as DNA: TGTGCCAGTAGTATAGCCAGACAGGGATTGAATTCACCCCTCCACTTT. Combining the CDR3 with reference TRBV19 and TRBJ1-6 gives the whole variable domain DGGITQSPKYLFRKEGQNVTLSCEQNLNHDAMYWYRQDPGQGLRLIYYSQIVNDFQKGDIAEGYSVSREKKESFPLTVTSAQKNPTAFYLCASSIARQGLNSPLHFGNGTRLTVT.